This TCR beta chain was documented in a study of T cell changes during pregnancy in multiple sclerosis. Clones were sequenced by immunoSEQ multiplex PCR, and TCRdb holds only the in-frame ones, with some missing. The sample has roughly 46,000 clones, around 93% seen once; the top ten hold 2% to 2.5%. V lost 6 bases and J lost 2, with 16 bases in between. The CDR3 is made up of 16 amino acids. From germline, CDR1 is MNHNY and CDR2 SVGAGI (reference sequence). Sequenced material: peripheral blood, taken in the third trimester of pregnancy. This receptor was obtained from a female donor with multiple sclerosis, enrolled in a pregnancy study. The chain combines TRBV6-6 with TRBJ1-4, with D perhaps matching TRBD1 (6 bases). CDR3 loop: CASRTGAWSTNEKLFF. The CDR3 nucleotides read TGTGCCAGCAGGACAGGCGCCTGGTCGACTAATGAAAAACTGTTTTTT.